One sample yielded the 2 T cell receptor beta chains listed below, sequenced in a study of human T cells and chemical hapten exposure. The time point was: patch test 2, 6 weeks after DPC sensitization. Treatment indicated: therapeutic diphenylcyclopropenone sensitization with weekly scalp DPC. MiXCR, applied by TCRdb to the RACE reads, yields one record per CDR3 protein. This table holds over 100,000 distinct CDR3 sequences, roughly 9% found once. The specimen was whole blood, collected in connection with sensitization to the hapten diphenylcyclopropenone (DPC). The origin of the receptors is a woman aged 40 to 50 with alopecia areata. Some clones in this sample may be carry-over from other donors' samples.

A few counts support this clonotype. The J gene is TRBJ1-6, the V gene TRBV3-1; D is perhaps TRBD1 (6 bases). This CDR3 spans 15 amino acids. Trimming shortened V by 5 bases and J by 9 bases, and 17 bases separated the two germline ends. Germline loops: CDR1 LGHDT, CDR2 YNNKEL (reference sequence). DNA for the CDR3: TGTGCCAGCAGCACATACAGGGACTGGGGTTCACCCCTCCACTTT. Encoded protein: CASSTYRDWGSPLHF. The variable domain in full, with the rest retrieved from reference TRBV3-1 and TRBJ1-6, is DTAVSQTPKYLVTQMGNDKSIKCEQNLGHDTMYWYKQDSKKFLKIMFSYNNKELIINETVPNRFSPKSPDKAHLNLHINSLELGDSAVYFCASSTYRDWGSPLHFGNGTRLTVT.

There are many counts of this clonotype. The J gene is TRBJ2-4, the V gene TRBV12-3 or TRBV12-4, with TRBD1 identical over 7 bases. This CDR3 is built from 13 residues. The J segment lost 7 bases and the V segment lost 3 bases, leaving 3 bases of the junction unmatched. CDR3 sequence reads: CASSFPGQNIQYF. The CDR3 DNA sequence: TGTGCCAGCAGTTTTCCGGGACAGAACATTCAGTACTTC.